This TCR beta chain was captured in a study of blood T cell repertoires in COVID-19. Across the study: Whether acute or convalescent, the COVID-19 samples came from the United States, Italy and Spain. PBMCs, B-cell-depleted T cells, or T cells provided the cDNA or gDNA that made up the material.

As processed by the authors: Nucleated cell counts were estimated from reference gene primer amplification. Only in-frame clones appear in the TCRdb table, and some are missing; sequencing was by immunoSEQ multiplex PCR. V and J calls plus clone size are reproduced from that table; the DNA served to infer D and trimming. Here the sample spans about 440,000 clones, approximately 90% being singletons. Sequencing was carried out using peripheral blood. This clonotype was obtained from a woman in her twenties or thirties with acute or convalescent COVID-19.

The CDR3 here is CASSFGQGVTEAFF. The CDR3 coding sequence is TGCGCCAGCAGTTTCGGACAGGGAGTGACTGAAGCTTTCTTT. The rearrangement uses TRBV5-1 and TRBJ1-1, with TRBD1 matching 8 bases. There are 14 residues in the CDR3. V trimming: 5 bases; J trimming: 5 bases; junction bases outside the gene matches: 8. Germline assignment: CDR1 SGHRS and CDR2 YFSETQ.